This T cell receptor beta chain was documented in a study of monozygotic twins with inflammatory bowel disease. TCRdb reprocessed the 5' RACE reads, keeping one entry per CDR3 protein, no DNA. The repertoire table contains a few hundred thousand distinct CDR3 sequences. The CDR3 is 18 residues long. Germline V CDR1 and CDR2: SGDLS, YYNGEE. The sequencing sample was made of blood. The rearrangement uses TRBV9 and TRBJ2-2; with no DNA, the TCRdb D assignment of TRBD1 cannot be verified. The origin of this receptor is a human donor with ulcerative colitis or Crohn's disease, or a healthy co-twin of an affected twin (not recorded which). The CDR3 reads CASSVGQGVLGRTGELFF.